This TCR beta chain was identified during a study of technical replicates of blood from four donors (TCRdb year 2017). Details on this clone: What antigen it recognizes has not been identified. No per-base quality is available; no much larger clone lies one base away.

The protocol used for the library was the immunoSEQ multiplex PCR assay. The immuneACCESS repertoire file appears here via TCRdb, limited to in-frame rearrangements. These files lack a portion of the clones; in checked studies, under half of the deficit traces to unresolved V genes, and the cause of the others is not known. The sample includes some 69,000 clones, with 80% to 90% observed a single time. Of the sample, roughly 4.8% is held by the ten largest clones. V loses 1 base of germline sequence and J loses 1 base, and the interval between the two ends is 11 bases. CDR1 and CDR2, looked up from the germline V gene, are MNHEY and SVGAGI. Its CDR3 holds 15 amino acids, cysteine through phenylalanine. Only the CDR3 part of the read is kept: 45 bases, read in frame from the first base.

The rearranged segments are TRBV6-5 and TRBJ2-7; the D segment could be TRBD1, given 6 matching bases. This TCR derives from a human donor in good health. Some clones in this sample may be carry-over from other donors' samples. The sample taken for sequencing was PBMCs. The CDR3 protein sequence reads: CASSYYFGQSYEQYF. The nucleotide sequence is TGTGCCAGCAGTTACTATTTCGGACAGTCCTACGAGCAGTACTTC.